This TCR beta chain was found in a study of blood T cell repertoires in COVID-19. Study at large: Samples taken during acute and convalescent COVID-19 were collected in the United States, Italy and Spain. The analysed material was cDNA or gDNA that came from T cells, B-cell-depleted T cells, or PBMCs.

In the authors' workflow: Nucleated cell number was recorded as an estimate derived from reference gene primer amplification. Assay: immunoSEQ multiplex PCR; the TCRdb copy retains only in-frame clones and omits some. The DNA gave D and trimming, while V, J and clone size come from that table. The sample consists of some 130,000 clones, 75% to 90% of them appearing once. There are 13 residues in the CDR3. Trimming removed 8 bases from V and 8 bases from J, with 18 bases in between. CDR1 and CDR2 (germline): SEHNR, FQNEAQ (reference sequence). V gene TRBV7-9 combines with J gene TRBJ1-2; weak D call: TRBD1 (5 bases). This clonotype was sampled from a man in his 70s with acute or convalescent COVID-19. Sequenced sample: peripheral blood. The CDR3 spells CASSPSWGDGYTF. The CDR3 DNA is TGTGCCAGCTCACCGTCCTGGGGGGACGGCTACACCTTC. Full variable domain (rest looked up from reference TRBV7-9 and TRBJ1-2): DTGVSQNPRHKITKRGQNVTFRCDPISEHNRLYWYRQTLGQGPEFLTYFQNEAQLEKSRLLSDRFSAERPKGSFSTLEIQRTEQGDSAMYLCASSPSWGDGYTFGSGTRLTVV.